This TCR beta chain was found in a study of T cells expressing NK-cell markers. Looking at the study overall: Source material for TCR beta repertoires consisted of sorted CD3+CD56+NKG2C+, CD3+CD56+NKG2C- and CD3+CD56-NKG2C+ T cells. Seven of the eight sequenced donors were HCMV-seropositive; one was seronegative.

With respect to this clonotype: The antigen is unknown.

Study-wide results and limits: Top CD8+ clonotypes included the dominant CD3+CD56+NKG2C+ clonotypes in roughly 6 donors.

It was by 5'RACE template switching with UMIs that TCR beta cDNA was made. Reprocessing the 5' RACE reads, TCRdb reports a single entry for every CDR3 protein and omits DNA. The specimen's table records 250,000 to 300,000 distinct CDR3 sequences. The CDR3 spans 16 residues. Germline CDR1 reads MDHEN; CDR2 reads SYDVKM. This receptor was taken from a woman aged 18 to 75 in good health. This rearrangement joins TRBV28 to TRBJ2-3; TCRdb gives TRBD2 as the D gene, but with no DNA this cannot be confirmed. The specimen was blood T cells: a sorted CD56 or NKG2C T cell subset, CD4+ or CD8+ T cells, or bulk PBMC T cells (not recorded which). CDR3 sequence: CASTPASGRFTDTQYF.